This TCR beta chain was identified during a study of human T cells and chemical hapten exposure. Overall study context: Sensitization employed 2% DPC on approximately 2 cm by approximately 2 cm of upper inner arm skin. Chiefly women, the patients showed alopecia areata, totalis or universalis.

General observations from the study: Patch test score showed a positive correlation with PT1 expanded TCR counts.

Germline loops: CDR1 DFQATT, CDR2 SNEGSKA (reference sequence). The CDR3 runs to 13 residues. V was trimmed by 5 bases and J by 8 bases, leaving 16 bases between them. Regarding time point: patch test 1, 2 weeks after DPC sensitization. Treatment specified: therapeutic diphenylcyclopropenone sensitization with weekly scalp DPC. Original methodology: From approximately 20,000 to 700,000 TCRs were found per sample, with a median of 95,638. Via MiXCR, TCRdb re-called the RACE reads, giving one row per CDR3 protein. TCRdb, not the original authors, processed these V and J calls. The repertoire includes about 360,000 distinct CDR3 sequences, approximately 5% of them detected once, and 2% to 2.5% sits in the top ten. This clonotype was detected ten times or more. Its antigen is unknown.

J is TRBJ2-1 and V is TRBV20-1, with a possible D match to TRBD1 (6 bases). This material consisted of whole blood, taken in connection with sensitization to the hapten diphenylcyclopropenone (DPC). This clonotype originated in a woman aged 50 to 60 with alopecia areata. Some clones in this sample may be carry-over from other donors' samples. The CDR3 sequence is CSALTGNRDEQFF. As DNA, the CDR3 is TGCAGTGCTCTTACAGGGAATAGGGATGAGCAGTTCTTC.